The next 5 T cell receptor beta chains were all read from a single sample in a study of radiotherapy plus CTLA-4 blockade in lung cancer. Produced via immunoSEQ multiplex PCR; TCRdb's table is partial and in-frame only. There are around 37,000 clones in the sample; about four fifths occur only once, and 12% to 15% lies in the top ten. The sequencing here drew on peripheral blood, taken from a patient treated with radiotherapy plus ipilimumab. Receptors were obtained from a human donor with non-small cell lung cancer that progressed on radiotherapy plus ipilimumab.

J is TRBJ2-3 and V is TRBV28, with 8 bases lining up with TRBD2. V shed 4 bases and J 5 bases; nucleotides not matched to a gene: 5. CDR1 is MDHEN and CDR2 is SYDVKM in the germline V gene. CDR3 length: 14 amino acids. For the CDR3, the DNA is TGTGCCAGCAGTTCGGGGGGGGCAAGAGATACGCAGTATTTT. Translating gives CASSSGGARDTQYF.

This clone was counted once. J is TRBJ1-5 and V is TRBV10-3; D is ambiguous. The CDR3 is 15 residues long. V gave up 0 bases and J gave up 2 bases, with 8 bases separating them. Germline V gene sequence: CDR1 ENHRY, CDR2 SYGVKD. The CDR3 DNA follows: TGTGCCATCAGTGAGTCGGCAGGTGGCAATCAGCCCCAGCATTTT. It translates to CAISESAGGNQPQHF.

V usage is TRBV5-1 and J usage is TRBJ1-3; weak D call: TRBD1 (6 bases). CDR1 is SGHRS and CDR2 is YFSETQ in the germline V gene. The CDR3 sequence is 17 residues long. With 2 bases removed from V and 0 bases from J, the gap between germline ends came to 15 bases. CDR3 protein: CASSFGQSTSSGNTIYF. The CDR3 nucleotides read TGCGCCAGCAGCTTTGGACAGTCTACCAGCTCTGGAAACACCATATATTTT. Using reference TRBV5-1 and TRBJ1-3 for the parts outside the CDR3, the full variable domain is KAGVTQTPRYLIKTRGQQVTLSCSPISGHRSVSWYQQTPGQGLQFLFEYFSETQRNKGNFPGRFSGRQFSNSRSEMNVSTLELGDSALYLCASSFGQSTSSGNTIYFGEGSWLTVV.

V usage is TRBV6-6 and J usage is TRBJ2-7; 9 bases line up with TRBD1. The CDR3 length is 16 residues. J was trimmed by 1 base and V by 4 bases; bases with no gene match: 8. From germline, CDR1 is MNHNY and CDR2 SVGAGI (reference sequence). The CDR3 bases are TGTGCCAGCAGTTTCTTGGGACAGGGACGGTCCTACGAGCAGTACTTC. Its translation: CASSFLGQGRSYEQYF.

Only a few counts were recorded for this clone. The genes are TRBV2 and TRBJ2-3; TRBD2 aligns across 11 bases. Losses at the gene ends were 0 bases for V and 1 base for J; bases not matched to a gene: 3. This CDR3 has 17 amino acids. The germline V gene encodes CDR1 SNHLY and CDR2 FYNNEI. This CDR3 is CASSEATTSGGTDTQYF. The CDR3 DNA reads TGTGCCAGCAGTGAAGCTACGACTAGCGGGGGCACAGATACGCAGTATTTT.